This entry concerns a single TCR beta chain. The data derive from a study of T cells in tuberculosis. Study as a whole: T cells were selected with CD1B tetramers loaded with glucose monomycolate.

Germline trimming cut 4 bases from V and 4 bases from J; bases unmatched to any gene: 2. The CDR3 is 16 residues long. Germline loops: CDR1 LGHNA, CDR2 YNFKEQ. Sequencing of TCR-alpha and TCR-beta chains was unpaired. Measured with immunoSEQ multiplex PCR; TCRdb has only the in-frame clones, and not every one. The table shows 61,000 or so clones, with approximately 80% occurring only once. Thawed, overnight-rested PBMC were stained with GMM-loaded CD1B tetramer, viability dye and anti-CD3, then sorted. CD1B tetramers were loaded with Rhodococcus equi-derived C32 glucose monomycolate. CD14-expressing monocytes were removed from PBMC before cryopreservation and sorting.

V usage is TRBV4-2 and J usage is TRBJ2-2; 14 bases line up with TRBD2. Material for sequencing was CD1b-GMM tetramer-negative cells sorted from PBMCs. The origin of this receptor is an adult woman with latent tuberculosis. CDR3 DNA sequence: TGTGCCAGCAGCCCTGGGACTAGCGGGGGCACCGGGGAGCTGTTTTTT. Translation gives CASSPGTSGGTGELFF.